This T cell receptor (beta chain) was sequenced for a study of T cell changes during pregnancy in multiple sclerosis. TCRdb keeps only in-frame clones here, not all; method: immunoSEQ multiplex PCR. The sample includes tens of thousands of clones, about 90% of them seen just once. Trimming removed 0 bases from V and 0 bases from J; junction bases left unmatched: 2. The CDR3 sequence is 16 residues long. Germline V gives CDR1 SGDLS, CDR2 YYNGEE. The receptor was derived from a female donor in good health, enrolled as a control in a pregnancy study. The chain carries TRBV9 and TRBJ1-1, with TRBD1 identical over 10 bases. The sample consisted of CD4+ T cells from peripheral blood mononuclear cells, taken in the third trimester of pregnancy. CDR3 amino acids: CASSVGGQGVNTEAFF. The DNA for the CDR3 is TGTGCCAGCAGCGTAGGAGGACAGGGGGTGAACACTGAAGCTTTCTTT.